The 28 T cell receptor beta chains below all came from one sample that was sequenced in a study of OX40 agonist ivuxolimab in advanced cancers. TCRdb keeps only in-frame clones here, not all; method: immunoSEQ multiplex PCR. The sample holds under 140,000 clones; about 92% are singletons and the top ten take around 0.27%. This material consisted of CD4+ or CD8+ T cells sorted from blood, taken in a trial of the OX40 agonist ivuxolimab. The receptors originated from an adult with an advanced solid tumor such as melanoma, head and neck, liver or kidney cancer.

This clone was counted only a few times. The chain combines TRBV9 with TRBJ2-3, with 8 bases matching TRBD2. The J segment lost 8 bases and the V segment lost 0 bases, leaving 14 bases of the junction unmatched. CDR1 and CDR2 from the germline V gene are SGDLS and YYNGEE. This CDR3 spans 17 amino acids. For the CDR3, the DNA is TGTGCCAGCAGCGTAGCTTACACTAGCGGAGCTTTAGCTACGCAGTATTTT. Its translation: CASSVAYTSGALATQYF.

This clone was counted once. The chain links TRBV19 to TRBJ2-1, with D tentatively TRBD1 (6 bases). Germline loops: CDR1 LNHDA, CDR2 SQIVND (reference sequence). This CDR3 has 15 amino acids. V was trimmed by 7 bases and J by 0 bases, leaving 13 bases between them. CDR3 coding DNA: TGTGCCAGTAATGAGGGGGATAGCTCCTACAATGAGCAGTTCTTC. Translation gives CASNEGDSSYNEQFF.

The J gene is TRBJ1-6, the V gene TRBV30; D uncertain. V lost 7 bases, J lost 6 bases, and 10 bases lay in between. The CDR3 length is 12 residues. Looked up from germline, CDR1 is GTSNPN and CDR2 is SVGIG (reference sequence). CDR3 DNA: TGTGCCTCTGGACGGATTAATTCACCCCTCCACTTT. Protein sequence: CASGRINSPLHF.

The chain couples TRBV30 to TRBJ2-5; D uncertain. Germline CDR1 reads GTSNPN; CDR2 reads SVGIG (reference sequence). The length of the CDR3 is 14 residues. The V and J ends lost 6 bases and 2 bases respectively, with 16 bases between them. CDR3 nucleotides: TGTGCCTGCAACGTAAATACAGAACAAGAGACCCAGTACTTC. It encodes CACNVNTEQETQYF.

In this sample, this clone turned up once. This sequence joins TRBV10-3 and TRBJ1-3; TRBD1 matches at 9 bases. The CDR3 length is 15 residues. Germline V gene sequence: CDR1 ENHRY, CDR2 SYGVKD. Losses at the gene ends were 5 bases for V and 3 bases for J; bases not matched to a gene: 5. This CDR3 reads CAISLTGGFGNTIYF. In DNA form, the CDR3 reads TGTGCCATCAGTCTTACAGGGGGCTTTGGAAACACCATATATTTT.

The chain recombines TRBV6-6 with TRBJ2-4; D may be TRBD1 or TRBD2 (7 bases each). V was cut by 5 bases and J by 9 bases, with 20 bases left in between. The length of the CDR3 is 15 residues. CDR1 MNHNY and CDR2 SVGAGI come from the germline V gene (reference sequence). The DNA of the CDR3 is TGTGCCAGCAGTCCCGACAGGGAGGGTAGGGGCATTCAGTACTTC. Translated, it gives CASSPDREGRGIQYF.

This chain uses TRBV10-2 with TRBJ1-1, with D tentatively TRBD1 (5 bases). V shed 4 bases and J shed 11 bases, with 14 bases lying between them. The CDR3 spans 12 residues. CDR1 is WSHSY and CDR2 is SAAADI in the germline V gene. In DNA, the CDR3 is TGCGCCAGCAGTGTGGGGGACGGGGTCGCTTTCTTT. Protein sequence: CASSVGDGVAFF.

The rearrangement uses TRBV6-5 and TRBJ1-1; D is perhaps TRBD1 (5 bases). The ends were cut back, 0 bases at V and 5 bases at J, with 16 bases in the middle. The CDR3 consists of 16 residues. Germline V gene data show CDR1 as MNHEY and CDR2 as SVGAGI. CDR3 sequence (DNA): TGTGCCAGCAGTTACTCCCTGAGGCAGGGATGGACTGAAGCTTTCTTT. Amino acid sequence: CASSYSLRQGWTEAFF.

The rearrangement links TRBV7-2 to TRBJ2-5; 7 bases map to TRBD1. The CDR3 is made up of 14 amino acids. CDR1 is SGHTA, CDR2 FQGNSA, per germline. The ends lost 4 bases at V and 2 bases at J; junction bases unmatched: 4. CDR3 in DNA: TGTGCCAGCAGCTCCGGGACAGAGCAAGAGACCCAGTACTTC. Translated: CASSSGTEQETQYF.

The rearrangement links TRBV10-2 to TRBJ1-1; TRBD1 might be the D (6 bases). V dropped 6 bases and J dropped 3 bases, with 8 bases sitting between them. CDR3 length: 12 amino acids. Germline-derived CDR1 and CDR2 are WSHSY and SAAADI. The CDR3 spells CASRRGDTEAFF. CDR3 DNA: TGCGCCAGCAGGAGGGGGGACACTGAAGCTTTCTTT.

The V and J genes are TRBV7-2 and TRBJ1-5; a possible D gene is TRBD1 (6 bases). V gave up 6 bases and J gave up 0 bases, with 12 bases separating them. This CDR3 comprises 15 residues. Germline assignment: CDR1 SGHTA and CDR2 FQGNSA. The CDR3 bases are TGTGCCAGCAGTTCGGGGGGCTTTAGCAATCAGCCCCAGCATTTT. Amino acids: CASSSGGFSNQPQHF.

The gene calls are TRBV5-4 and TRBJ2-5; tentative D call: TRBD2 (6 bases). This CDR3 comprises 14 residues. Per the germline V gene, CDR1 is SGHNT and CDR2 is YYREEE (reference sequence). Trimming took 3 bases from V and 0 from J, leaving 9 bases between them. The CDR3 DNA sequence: TGTGCCAGCAGCTCGGGGGTGGACCAAGAGACCCAGTACTTC. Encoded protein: CASSSGVDQETQYF.

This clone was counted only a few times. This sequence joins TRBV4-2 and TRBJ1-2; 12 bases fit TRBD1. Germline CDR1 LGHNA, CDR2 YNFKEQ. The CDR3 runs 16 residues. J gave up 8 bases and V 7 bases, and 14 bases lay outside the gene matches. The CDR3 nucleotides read TGTGCCAGCACCCAGGCAGAGGGACAGGGGGCGACGGGCTACACCTTC. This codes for CASTQAEGQGATGYTF.

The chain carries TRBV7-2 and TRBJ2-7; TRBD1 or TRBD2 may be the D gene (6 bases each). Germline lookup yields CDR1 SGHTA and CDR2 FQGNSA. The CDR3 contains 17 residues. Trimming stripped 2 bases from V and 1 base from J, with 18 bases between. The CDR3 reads CASSLWRAGVSSYEQYF. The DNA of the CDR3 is TGTGCCAGCAGCTTATGGAGGGCAGGGGTTAGTTCCTACGAGCAGTACTTC.

The CDR3 DNA sequence: TGCGCCAGCAGCTTTAGTCAGAGCTCCTACGAGCAGTACTTC. Amino acids: CASSFSQSSYEQYF. The chain has TRBV5-1 and TRBJ2-7, with D unresolved. Germline V gives CDR1 SGHRS, CDR2 YFSETQ. There are 14 residues in the CDR3. Trimming left V 2 bases short and J 0 bases short, with 9 bases between.

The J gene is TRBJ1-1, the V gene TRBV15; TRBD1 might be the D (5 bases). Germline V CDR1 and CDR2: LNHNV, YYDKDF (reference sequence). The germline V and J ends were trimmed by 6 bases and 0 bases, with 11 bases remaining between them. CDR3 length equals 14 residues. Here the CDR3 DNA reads TGTGCCACCAGACCGGGACGGATGAACACTGAAGCTTTCTTT. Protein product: CATRPGRMNTEAFF.

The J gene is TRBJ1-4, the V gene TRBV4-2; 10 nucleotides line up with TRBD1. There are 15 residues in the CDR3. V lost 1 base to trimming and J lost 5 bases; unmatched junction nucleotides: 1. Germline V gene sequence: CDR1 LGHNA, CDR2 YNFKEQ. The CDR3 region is CASSQGGQGNEKLFF. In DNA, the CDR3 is TGTGCCAGCAGCCAAGGGGGACAGGGGAATGAAAAACTGTTTTTT.

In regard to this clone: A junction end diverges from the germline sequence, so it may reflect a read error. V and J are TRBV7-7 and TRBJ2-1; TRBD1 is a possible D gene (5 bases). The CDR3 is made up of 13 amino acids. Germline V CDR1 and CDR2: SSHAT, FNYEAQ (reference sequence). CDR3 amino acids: CASSFGQNNEQFF. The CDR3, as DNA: TGTGCTAGCAGCTTCGGACAAAACAATGAGCAGTTCTTC.

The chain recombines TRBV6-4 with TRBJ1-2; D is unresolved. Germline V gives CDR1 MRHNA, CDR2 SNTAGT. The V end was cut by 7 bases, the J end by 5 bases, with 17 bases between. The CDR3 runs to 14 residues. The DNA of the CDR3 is TGTGCCAGCAAACCGGACCAGCAAGCTTATGGCTACACCTTC. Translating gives CASKPDQQAYGYTF.

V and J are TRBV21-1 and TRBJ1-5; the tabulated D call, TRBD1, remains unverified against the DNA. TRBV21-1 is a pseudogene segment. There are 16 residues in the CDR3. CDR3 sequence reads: CASSTPGQGDNQPQHF. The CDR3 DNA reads TGTGCCAGCAGCACCCCGGGACAGGGCGACAATCAGCCCCAGCATTTT.

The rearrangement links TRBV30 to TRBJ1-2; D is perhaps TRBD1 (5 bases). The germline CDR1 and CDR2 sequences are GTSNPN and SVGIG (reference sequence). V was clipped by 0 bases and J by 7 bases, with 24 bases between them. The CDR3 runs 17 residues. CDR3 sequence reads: CAWSVLSVFGTMGGYTF. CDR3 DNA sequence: TGTGCCTGGAGTGTACTCTCTGTTTTTGGGACCATGGGTGGCTACACCTTC. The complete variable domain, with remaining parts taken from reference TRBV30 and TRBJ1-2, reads SQTIHQWPATLVQPVGSPLSLECTVEGTSNPNLYWYRQAAGRGLQLLFYSVGIGQISSEVPQNLSASRPQDRQFILSSKKLLLSDSGFYLCAWSVLSVFGTMGGYTFGSGTRLTVV.

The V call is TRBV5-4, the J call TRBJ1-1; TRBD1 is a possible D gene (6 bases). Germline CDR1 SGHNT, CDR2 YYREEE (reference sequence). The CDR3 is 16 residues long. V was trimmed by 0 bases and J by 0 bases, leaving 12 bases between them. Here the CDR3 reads CASSLGFQGLNTEAFF. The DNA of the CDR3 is TGTGCCAGCAGCTTGGGTTTTCAGGGGTTGAACACTGAAGCTTTCTTT.

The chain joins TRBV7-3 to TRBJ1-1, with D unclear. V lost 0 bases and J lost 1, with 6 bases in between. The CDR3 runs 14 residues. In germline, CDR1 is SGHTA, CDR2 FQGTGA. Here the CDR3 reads CASSLTGGNTEAFF. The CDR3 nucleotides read TGTGCCAGCAGCTTAACAGGCGGGAACACTGAAGCTTTCTTT.

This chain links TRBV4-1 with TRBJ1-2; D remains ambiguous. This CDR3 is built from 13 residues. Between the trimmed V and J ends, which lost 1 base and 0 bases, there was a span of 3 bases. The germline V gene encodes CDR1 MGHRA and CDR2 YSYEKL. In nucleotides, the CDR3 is TGCGCCAGCAGCCAAGGAACTAACTATGGCTACACCTTC. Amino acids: CASSQGTNYGYTF.

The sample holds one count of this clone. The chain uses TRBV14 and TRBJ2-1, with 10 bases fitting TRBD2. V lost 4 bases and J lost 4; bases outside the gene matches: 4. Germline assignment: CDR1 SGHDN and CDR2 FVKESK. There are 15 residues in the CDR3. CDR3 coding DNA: TGTGCCAGCAGCCTCGAACTAGCGGGGTACAATGAGCAGTTCTTC. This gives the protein CASSLELAGYNEQFF.

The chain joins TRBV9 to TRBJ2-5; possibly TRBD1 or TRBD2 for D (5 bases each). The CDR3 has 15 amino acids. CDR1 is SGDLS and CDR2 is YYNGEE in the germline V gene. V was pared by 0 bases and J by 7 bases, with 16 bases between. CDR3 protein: CASSVAGTYSGTQYF. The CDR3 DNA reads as TGTGCCAGCAGCGTAGCGGGGACCTACTCCGGGACCCAGTACTTC.

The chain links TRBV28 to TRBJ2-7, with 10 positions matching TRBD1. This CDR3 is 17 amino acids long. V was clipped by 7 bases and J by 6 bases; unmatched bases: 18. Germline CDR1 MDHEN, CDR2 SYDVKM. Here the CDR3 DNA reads TGTGCCAGCATCTCCCCCCGACAAGAGGACAGGGGGAGCGAGCAGTACTTC. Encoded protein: CASISPRQEDRGSEQYF. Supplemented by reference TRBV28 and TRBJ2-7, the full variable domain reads DVKVTQSSRYLVKRTGEKVFLECVQDMDHENMFWYRQDPGLGLRLIYFSYDVKMKEKGDIPEGYSVSREKKERFSLILESASTNQTSMYLCASISPRQEDRGSEQYFGPGTRLTVT.

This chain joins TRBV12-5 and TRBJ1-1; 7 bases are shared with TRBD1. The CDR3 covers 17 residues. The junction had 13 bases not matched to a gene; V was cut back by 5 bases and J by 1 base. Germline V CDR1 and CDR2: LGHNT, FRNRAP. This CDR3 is CASGPTFKDRTNTEAFF. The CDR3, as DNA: TGTGCTAGTGGTCCTACCTTTAAGGACAGGACGAACACTGAAGCTTTCTTT.